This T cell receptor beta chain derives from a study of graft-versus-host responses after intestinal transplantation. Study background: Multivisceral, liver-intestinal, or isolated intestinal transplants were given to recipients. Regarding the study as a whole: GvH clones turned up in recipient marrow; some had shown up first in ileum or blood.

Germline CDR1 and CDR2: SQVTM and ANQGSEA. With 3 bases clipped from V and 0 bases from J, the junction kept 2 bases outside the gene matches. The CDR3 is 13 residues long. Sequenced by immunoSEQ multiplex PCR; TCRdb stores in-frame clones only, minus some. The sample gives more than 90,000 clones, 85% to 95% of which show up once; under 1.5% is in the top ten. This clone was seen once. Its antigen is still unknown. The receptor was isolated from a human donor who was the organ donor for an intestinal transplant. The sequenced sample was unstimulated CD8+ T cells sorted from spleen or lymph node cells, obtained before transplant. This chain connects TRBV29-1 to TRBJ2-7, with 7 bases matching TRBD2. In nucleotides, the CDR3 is TGCAGCGTTGAGGCTAGCGGCTCCTACGAGCAGTACTTC. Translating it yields CSVEASGSYEQYF.